Reported below is one T cell receptor beta chain. Its cognate antigen is unknown. These data belong to a study of T cell responses to AZD1222 COVID-19 vaccine. Study at large: Combined were second doses at about 4 or about 12 weeks.

Libraries were prepared by immunoSEQ multiplex PCR; TCRdb keeps only in-frame clonotypes and omits some of them. The sample has about 190,000 clones, more than 75% seen once; the top ten hold roughly 0.98%. This CDR3 contains 14 residues. With 1 base removed from V and 6 bases from J, the gap between germline ends came to 11 bases. CDR1 and CDR2 from the germline V gene are SGDLS and YYNGEE. Study conclusions and caveats: Only a handful of people who got AZD1222 tested seropositive at baseline. Donors skewed white British and female; clonal diversity was possibly underestimated. Nearly half of spike-specific TCRs reportedly target variant regions that are unmutated in the B.1.351 and B.1.1.7 variants.

The material sequenced was peripheral blood, taken on day 0 of AZD1222 vaccination. The sequence derives from an adult in good health. The J gene is TRBJ2-1, the V gene TRBV9; D is undetermined. CDR3 loop: CASSVTTASNEQFF. As DNA, the CDR3 is TGTGCCAGCAGCGTAACCACGGCCTCCAATGAGCAGTTCTTC.